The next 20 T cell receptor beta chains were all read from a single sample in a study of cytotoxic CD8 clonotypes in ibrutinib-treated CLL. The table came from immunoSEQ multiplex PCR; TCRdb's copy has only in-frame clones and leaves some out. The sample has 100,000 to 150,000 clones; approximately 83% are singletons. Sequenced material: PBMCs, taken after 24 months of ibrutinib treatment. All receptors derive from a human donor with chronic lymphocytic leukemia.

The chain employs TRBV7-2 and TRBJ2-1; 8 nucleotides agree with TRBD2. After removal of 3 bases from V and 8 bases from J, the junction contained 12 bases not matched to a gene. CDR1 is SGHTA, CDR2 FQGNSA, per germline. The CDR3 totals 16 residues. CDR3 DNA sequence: TGTGCCAGCAGCTTCAAAAAGCGGGGGATTACAGATGAGCAGTTCTTC. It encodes CASSFKKRGITDEQFF.

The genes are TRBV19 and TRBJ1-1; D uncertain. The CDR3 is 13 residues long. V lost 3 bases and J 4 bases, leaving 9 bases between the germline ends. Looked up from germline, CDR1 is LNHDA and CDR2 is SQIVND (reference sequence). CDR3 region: CASSIYGGTEAFF. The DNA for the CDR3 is TGTGCCAGTAGTATCTACGGCGGCACTGAAGCTTTCTTT.

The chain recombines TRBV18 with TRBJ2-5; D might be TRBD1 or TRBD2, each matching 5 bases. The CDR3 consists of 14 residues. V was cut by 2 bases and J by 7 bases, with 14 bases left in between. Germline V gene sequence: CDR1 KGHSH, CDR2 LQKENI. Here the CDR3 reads CASSPGARRTTQYF. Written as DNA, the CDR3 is TGTGCCAGCTCACCAGGGGCCCGGAGGACGACCCAGTACTTC.

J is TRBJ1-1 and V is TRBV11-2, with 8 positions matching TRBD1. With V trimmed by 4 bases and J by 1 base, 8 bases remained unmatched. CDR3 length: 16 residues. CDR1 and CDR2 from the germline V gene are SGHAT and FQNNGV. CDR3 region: CASSSRPGTGNTEAFF. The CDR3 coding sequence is TGTGCCAGCAGCTCTCGCCCCGGGACAGGGAACACTGAAGCTTTCTTT.

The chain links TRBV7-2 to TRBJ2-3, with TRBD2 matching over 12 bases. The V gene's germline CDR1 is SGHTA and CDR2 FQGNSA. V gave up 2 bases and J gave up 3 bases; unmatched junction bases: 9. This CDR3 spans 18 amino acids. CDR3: CASSLHLAGGPNTDTQYF. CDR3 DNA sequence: TGTGCCAGCAGCTTACACCTAGCGGGAGGGCCGAATACAGATACGCAGTATTTT.

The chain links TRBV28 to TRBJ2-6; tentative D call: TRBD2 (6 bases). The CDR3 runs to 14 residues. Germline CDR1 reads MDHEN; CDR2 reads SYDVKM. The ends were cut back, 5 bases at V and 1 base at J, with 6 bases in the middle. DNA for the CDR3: TGTGCCAGCAGTCGGGGGTCTGGGGCCAACGTCCTGACTTTC. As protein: CASSRGSGANVLTF.

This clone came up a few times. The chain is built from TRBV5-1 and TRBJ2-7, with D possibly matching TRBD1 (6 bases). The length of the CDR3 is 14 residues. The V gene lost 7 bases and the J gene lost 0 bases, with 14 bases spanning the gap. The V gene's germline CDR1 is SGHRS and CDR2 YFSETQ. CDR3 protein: CASARTESSYEQYF. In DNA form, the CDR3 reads TGCGCCAGCGCCAGGACAGAGAGCTCCTACGAGCAGTACTTC.

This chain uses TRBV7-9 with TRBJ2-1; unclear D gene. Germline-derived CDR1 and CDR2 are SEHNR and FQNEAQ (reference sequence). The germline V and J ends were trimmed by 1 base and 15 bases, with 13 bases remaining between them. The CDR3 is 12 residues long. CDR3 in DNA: TGTGCCAGCAGCTTAGAACAGACCCAGGCGTTCTTC. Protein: CASSLEQTQAFF. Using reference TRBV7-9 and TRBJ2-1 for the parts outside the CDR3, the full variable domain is DTGVSQNPRHKITKRGQNVTFRCDPISEHNRLYWYRQTLGQGPEFLTYFQNEAQLEKSRLLSDRFSAERPKGSFSTLEIQRTEQGDSAMYLCASSLEQTQAFFGPGTRLTVL.

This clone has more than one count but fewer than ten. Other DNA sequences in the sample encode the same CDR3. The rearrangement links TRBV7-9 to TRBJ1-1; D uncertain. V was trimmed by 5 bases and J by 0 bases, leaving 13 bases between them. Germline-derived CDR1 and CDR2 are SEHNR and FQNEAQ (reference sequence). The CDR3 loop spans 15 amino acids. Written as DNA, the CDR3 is TGTGCCAGCAGCCTCGTAGGTGGGATGAACACTGAAGCTTTCTTT. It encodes CASSLVGGMNTEAFF.

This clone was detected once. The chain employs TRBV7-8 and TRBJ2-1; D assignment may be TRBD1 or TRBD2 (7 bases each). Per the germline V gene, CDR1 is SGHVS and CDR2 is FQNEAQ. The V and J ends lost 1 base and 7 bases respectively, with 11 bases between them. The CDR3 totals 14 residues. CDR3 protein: CASSLGQGGNEQFF. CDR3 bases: TGTGCCAGCAGCTTAGGCCAGGGGGGGAATGAGCAGTTCTTC.

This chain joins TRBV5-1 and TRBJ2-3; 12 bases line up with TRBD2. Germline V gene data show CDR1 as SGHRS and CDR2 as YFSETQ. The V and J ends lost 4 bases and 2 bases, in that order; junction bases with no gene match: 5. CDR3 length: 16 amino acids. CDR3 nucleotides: TGCGCCAGCAGCGAAGGACTAGCGGGACTCACAGATACGCAGTATTTT. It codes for CASSEGLAGLTDTQYF.

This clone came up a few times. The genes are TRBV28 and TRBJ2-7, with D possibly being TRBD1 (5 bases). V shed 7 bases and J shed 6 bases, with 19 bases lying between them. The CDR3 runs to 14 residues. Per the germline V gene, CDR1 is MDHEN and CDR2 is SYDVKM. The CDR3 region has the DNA TGTGCCAGCATCTCGGGCAGGGTCCAAGTCGAGCAGTACTTC. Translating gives CASISGRVQVEQYF.

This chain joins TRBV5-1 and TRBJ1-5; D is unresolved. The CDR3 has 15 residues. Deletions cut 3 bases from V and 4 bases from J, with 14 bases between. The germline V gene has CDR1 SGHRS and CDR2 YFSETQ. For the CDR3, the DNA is TGCGCCAGCAGCTCAGAACCGGGTTTGAATCAGCCCCAGCATTTT. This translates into CASSSEPGLNQPQHF.

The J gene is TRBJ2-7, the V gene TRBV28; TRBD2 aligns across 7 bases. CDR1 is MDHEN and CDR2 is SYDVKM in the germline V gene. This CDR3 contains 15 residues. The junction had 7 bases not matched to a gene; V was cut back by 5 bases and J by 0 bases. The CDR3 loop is CASSATSADSYEQYF. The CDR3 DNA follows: TGTGCCAGCAGTGCCACTAGCGCCGACTCCTACGAGCAGTACTTC.

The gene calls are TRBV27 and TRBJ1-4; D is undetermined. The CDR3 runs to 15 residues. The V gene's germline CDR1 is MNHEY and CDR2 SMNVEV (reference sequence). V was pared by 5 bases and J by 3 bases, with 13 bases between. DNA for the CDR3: TGTGCCAGCAGTGTCGAGGGCCCAGCTAATGAAAAACTGTTTTTT. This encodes CASSVEGPANEKLFF.

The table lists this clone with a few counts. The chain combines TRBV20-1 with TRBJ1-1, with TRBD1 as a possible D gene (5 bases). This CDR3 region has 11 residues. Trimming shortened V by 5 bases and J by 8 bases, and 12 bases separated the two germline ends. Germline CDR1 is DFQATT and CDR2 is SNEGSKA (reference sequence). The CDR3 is CSARDSLEAFF. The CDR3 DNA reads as TGCAGTGCTCGTGACAGCCTCGAAGCTTTCTTT.

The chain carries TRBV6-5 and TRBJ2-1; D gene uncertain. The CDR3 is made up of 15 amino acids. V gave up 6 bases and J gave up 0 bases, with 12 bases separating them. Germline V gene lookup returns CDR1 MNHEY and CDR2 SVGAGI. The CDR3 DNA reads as TGTGCCAGCAGAGCAAGGGAAAGCTCCTACAATGAGCAGTTCTTC. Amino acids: CASRARESSYNEQFF.

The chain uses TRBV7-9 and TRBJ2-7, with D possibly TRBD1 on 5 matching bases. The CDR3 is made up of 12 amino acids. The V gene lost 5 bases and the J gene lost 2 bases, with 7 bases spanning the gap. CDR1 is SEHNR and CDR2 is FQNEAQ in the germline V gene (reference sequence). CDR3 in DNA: TGTGCCAGCAGCATGACAGCCTACGAGCAGTACTTC. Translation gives CASSMTAYEQYF.

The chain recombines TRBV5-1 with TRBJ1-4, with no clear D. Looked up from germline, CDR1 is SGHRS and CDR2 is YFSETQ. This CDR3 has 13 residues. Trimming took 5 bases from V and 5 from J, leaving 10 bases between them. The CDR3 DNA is TGCGCCAGCAGTAGAGGGTTAAATGAAAAACTGTTTTTT. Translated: CASSRGLNEKLFF.

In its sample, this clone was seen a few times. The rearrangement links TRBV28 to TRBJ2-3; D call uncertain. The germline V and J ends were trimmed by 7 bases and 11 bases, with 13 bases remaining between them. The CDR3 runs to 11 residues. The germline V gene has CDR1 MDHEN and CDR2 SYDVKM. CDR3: CASKSTTKQYF. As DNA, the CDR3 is TGTGCCAGCAAATCTACCACGAAGCAGTATTTT.